This T cell receptor beta chain was captured by sequencing in a study of shared clonotypes between healthy human individuals. General observations from the study: Large depth notwithstanding, sorted-subset sequencing proved incomplete by rarefaction.

This clone was observed a handful of times. Its antigen is not known. Clones were sequenced by immunoSEQ multiplex PCR, and TCRdb holds only the in-frame ones, with some missing. This sample has approximately 700,000 clones; about 80% occur once, and the top ten carry 1.5% to 2%. This CDR3 comprises 17 residues. Germline-derived CDR1 and CDR2 are LNHNV and YYDKDF (reference sequence). V lost 6 bases and J 3 bases, leaving 23 bases between the germline ends. The V call is TRBV15, the J call TRBJ1-2; D call uncertain. The clonotype comes from a woman aged 25 to 45 in good health. Specimen: memory CD4+ T cells sorted from blood. Subset described: CD45RA-negative fraction. The CDR3 nucleotides read TGTGCCACCAGTCGGCCCACTGGGCAGGTTCGACACTATGGCTACACCTTC. As protein: CATSRPTGQVRHYGYTF.